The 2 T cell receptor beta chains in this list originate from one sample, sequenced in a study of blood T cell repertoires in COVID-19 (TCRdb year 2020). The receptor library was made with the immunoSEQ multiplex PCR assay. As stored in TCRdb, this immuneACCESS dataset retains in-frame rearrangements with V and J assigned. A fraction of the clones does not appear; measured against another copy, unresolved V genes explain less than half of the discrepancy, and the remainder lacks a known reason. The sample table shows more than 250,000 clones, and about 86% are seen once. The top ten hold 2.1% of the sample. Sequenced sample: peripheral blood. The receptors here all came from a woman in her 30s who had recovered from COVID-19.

CDR3: CASRPGISYEQYF. CDR3 nucleotides: TGTGCCAGCAGGCCCGGGATCTCCTACGAGCAGTACTTC. The rearrangement uses TRBV28 and TRBJ2-7; perhaps TRBD2 as D (5 bases). The V and J ends lost 6 bases and 0 bases respectively, with 9 bases between them. This CDR3 region has 13 residues. Germline values: CDR1 MDHEN, CDR2 SYDVKM. The whole variable domain, remainder taken from reference TRBV28 and TRBJ2-7, is DVKVTQSSRYLVKRTGEKVFLECVQDMDHENMFWYRQDPGLGLRLIYFSYDVKMKEKGDIPEGYSVSREKKERFSLILESASTNQTSMYLCASRPGISYEQYFGPGTRLTVT.

As DNA, the CDR3 is TGTGCCAGCTCACCGACGGGATCCTACAATGAGCAGTTCTTC. Amino acid sequence: CASSPTGSYNEQFF. The J gene is TRBJ2-1, the V gene TRBV18, with D perhaps TRBD2 (5 bases). The germline gives CDR1 KGHSH, CDR2 LQKENI. V gave up 3 bases and J gave up 1 base, with 7 bases separating them. The CDR3 contains 14 residues.